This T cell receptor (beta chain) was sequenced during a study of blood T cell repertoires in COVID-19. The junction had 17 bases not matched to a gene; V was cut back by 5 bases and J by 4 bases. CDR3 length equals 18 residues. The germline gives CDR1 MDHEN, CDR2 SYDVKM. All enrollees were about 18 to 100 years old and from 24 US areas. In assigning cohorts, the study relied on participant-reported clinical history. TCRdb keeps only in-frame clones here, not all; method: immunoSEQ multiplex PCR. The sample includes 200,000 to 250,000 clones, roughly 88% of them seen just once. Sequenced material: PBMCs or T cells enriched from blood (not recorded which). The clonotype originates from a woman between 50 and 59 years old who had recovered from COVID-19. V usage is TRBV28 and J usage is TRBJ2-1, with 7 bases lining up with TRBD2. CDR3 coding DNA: TGTGCCAGCAGTCCTGTAGCCAAATGGCGGGAGCCGTACAATGAGCAGTTCTTC. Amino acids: CASSPVAKWREPYNEQFF.